This T cell receptor beta chain was sequenced in a study of cytomegalovirus exposure and HLA in healthy donors. The primer mix had 60 Vbeta and 13 Jbeta primers. Authors' methods: Counted up in a later analysis, unique TCR beta chains came to about 80 million, with around 10 million shared. This table comes from immunoSEQ multiplex PCR, and its TCRdb copy is limited to in-frame clones, with some not included. The D gene and trimming were derived from the DNA, and the V and J assignments and clone size from that table. This sample has about 140,000 clones, with over 70% found just once. Study-level results: An ancestry cluster, one associated with Asian ancestry, reportedly showed fewer N-insertions than the roughly 700-donor mean in a later analysis.

Concerning this clone itself: Its cognate antigen is unknown.

V lost 2 bases to trimming and J lost 0 bases, with 11 bases between them. In germline, CDR1 is MNHNY, CDR2 SVGAGI (reference sequence). This CDR3 spans 16 amino acids. Sequencing input: PBMCs. The source of this sequence is a male donor in good health and CMV-seronegative. V usage is TRBV6-6 and J usage is TRBJ2-1; a possible D gene is TRBD1 (5 bases). The CDR3 bases are TGTGCCAGCAGTTACGGGGCGGCAAGCTCCTACAATGAGCAGTTCTTC. This codes for CASSYGAASSYNEQFF.